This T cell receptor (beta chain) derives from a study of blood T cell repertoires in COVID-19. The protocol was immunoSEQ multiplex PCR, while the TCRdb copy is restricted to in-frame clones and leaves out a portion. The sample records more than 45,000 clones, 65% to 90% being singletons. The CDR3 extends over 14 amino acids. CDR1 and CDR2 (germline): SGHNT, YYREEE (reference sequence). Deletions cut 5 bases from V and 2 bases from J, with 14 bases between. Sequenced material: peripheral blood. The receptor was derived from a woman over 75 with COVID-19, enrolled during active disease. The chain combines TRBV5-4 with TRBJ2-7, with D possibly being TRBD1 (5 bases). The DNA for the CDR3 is TGTGCCAGCAGATTGTGGGCAGGGACCTACGAGCAGTACTTC. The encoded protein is CASRLWAGTYEQYF.